These 10 T cell receptor beta chains were sequenced from one sample in a study of TIL therapy for anti-PD-1-resistant metastatic lung cancer. As to time point: pre-treatment sample, taken before nivolumab and TIL therapy. The libraries were made with immunoSEQ v3. Libraries were prepared by immunoSEQ multiplex PCR; TCRdb keeps only in-frame clonotypes and omits some of them. The sample records 15,000 to 20,000 clones, under 90% being singletons. The input for sequencing was blood, taken at baseline. These receptors originate from a person between 25 and 80 years old with non-small cell lung cancer.

The chain employs TRBV6-1 and TRBJ2-5; possibly TRBD1 for D (5 bases). There are 15 residues in the CDR3. Trimming removed 6 bases from V and 0 bases from J, with 14 bases in between. CDR1 is MNHNS, CDR2 SASEGT, per germline. CDR3 sequence (DNA): TGTGCCAGCAGGAAGACGCAGGGAAACCAAGAGACCCAGTACTTC. Protein: CASRKTQGNQETQYF.

Points on this clone: A junction boundary mismatches the germline segment, possibly from a read error. V usage is TRBV27 and J usage is TRBJ2-7; 8 positions match TRBD1. The V gene's germline CDR1 is MNHEY and CDR2 SMNVEV (reference sequence). This CDR3 region has 15 residues. The CDR3 protein is CASTRGRGQTYGQYF. In DNA form, the CDR3 reads TGTGCCAGCACCCGTGGCAGGGGGCAGACCTACGGGCAGTACTTC.

The rearrangement joins TRBV5-1 to TRBJ2-1, with 10 bases that match TRBD2. The CDR3 loop spans 18 amino acids. With 2 bases clipped from V and 3 bases from J, the junction kept 11 bases outside the gene matches. Germline V gives CDR1 SGHRS, CDR2 YFSETQ. The CDR3 loop is CASSFQVGAGGLYNEQFF. The CDR3 DNA is TGCGCCAGCAGCTTCCAAGTGGGAGCGGGGGGGCTCTACAATGAGCAGTTCTTC.

The V and J genes are TRBV4-2 and TRBJ1-1, with 11 bases matching TRBD1. V shed 4 bases, J shed 7 bases, and the junction held 11 bases outside the gene matches. This CDR3 region has 16 residues. Germline CDR1 reads LGHNA; CDR2 reads YNFKEQ. The CDR3 DNA reads TGTGCCAGCAGCCCAGAACCGGGACAGGGGGTAAGTGAAGCTTTCTTT. Its translation: CASSPEPGQGVSEAFF.

The genes are TRBV5-5 and TRBJ1-1, with D perhaps matching TRBD1 (6 bases). Germline V gives CDR1 SGHKS, CDR2 YYEKEE (reference sequence). The V end lost 2 bases, the J end lost 0 bases, and 8 bases lay between the germline ends. This CDR3 spans 14 amino acids. The CDR3 DNA sequence: TGTGCCAGCAGCTTTCAGGGGATGAACACTGAAGCTTTCTTT. It translates to CASSFQGMNTEAFF.

The chain is built from TRBV7-3 and TRBJ2-2; TRBD1 agrees at 11 bases. This CDR3 is built from 15 residues. J was trimmed by 5 bases and V by 5 bases; bases with no gene match: 4. Germline assignment: CDR1 SGHTA and CDR2 FQGTGA. CDR3 sequence (DNA): TGTGCCAGCAGCCCAGGGACAGGGGGGACCGGGGAGCTGTTTTTT. It translates to CASSPGTGGTGELFF.

The V gene is TRBV2, the J gene TRBJ1-3, with 9 bases that match TRBD1. Germline V lookup: CDR1 SNHLY, CDR2 FYNNEI. V shed 5 bases, J shed 8 bases, and the junction held 7 bases outside the gene matches. CDR3 length: 14 residues. The CDR3 region is CASSQAGQGHTIYF. For the CDR3, the DNA is TGTGCCAGCAGTCAGGCGGGACAGGGCCACACCATATATTTT.

The chain carries TRBV11-2 and TRBJ2-3, with 7 bases matching TRBD2. V lost 4 bases and J lost 0; bases outside the gene matches: 13. Germline CDR1 SGHAT, CDR2 FQNNGV. The CDR3 sequence is 18 residues long. The CDR3 nucleotides are TGTGCCAGCAGCTCCCGCTGGGGGGGGACTACCAGCACAGATACGCAGTATTTT. This translates into CASSSRWGGTTSTDTQYF.

This chain links TRBV28 with TRBJ1-1, with D uncertain. This CDR3 comprises 11 residues. Germline CDR1 reads MDHEN; CDR2 reads SYDVKM. V was clipped by 9 bases and J by 1 base, with 6 bases between them. The chain's CDR3 is CASLKNTEAFF. The CDR3 DNA reads as TGTGCCAGTTTGAAGAACACTGAAGCTTTCTTT.

The chain is built from TRBV5-1 and TRBJ1-4; D might be TRBD1 (6 bases). The CDR3 is 16 amino acids. In germline, CDR1 is SGHRS, CDR2 YFSETQ. V was clipped by 0 bases and J by 0 bases, with 9 bases between them. The CDR3 here is CASSLGRGATNEKLFF. The CDR3 DNA reads as TGCGCCAGCAGCTTGGGCAGGGGTGCAACTAATGAAAAACTGTTTTTT.